The rows below give T cell receptor beta chains drawn from one sample of a study of blood T cell repertoires in COVID-19. Only in-frame clones appear in the TCRdb table, and some are missing; sequencing was by immunoSEQ multiplex PCR. The repertoire includes under 200,000 clones, about 90% of them detected once, and 20% to 25% sits in the top ten. Sequenced sample: peripheral blood. These receptor sequences come from a man in his sixties with active or convalescent COVID-19. Each CDR3 is given with its conserved first and last residue. The order of the fields is V gene, D gene, J gene, clone size, CDR3 protein, CDR3 DNA. A D gene is named only where the DNA matches it firmly. Some rows mark clone size as missing; the rest say once, few, many or name a class of expanded clone.

v_call: TRBV3-1/TRBV3-2; d_call: .; j_call: TRBJ1-1; clone_size: .; cdr3_aa: CASSQGGWGTEAFF; cdr3_nt: TGTGCCAGCAGCCAAGGAGGGTGGGGCACTGAAGCTTTCTTT
v_call: TRBV7-8; d_call: .; j_call: TRBJ1-6; clone_size: few; cdr3_aa: CASSLLPGQRTNSPLHF; cdr3_nt: TGTGCCAGCAGCTTACTCCCCGGACAGCGAACTAATTCACCCCTCCACTTT
v_call: TRBV29-1; d_call: .; j_call: TRBJ1-5; clone_size: .; cdr3_aa: CSVSGDVNQPQHF; cdr3_nt: TGCAGCGTTTCAGGGGATGTGAATCAGCCCCAGCATTTT
v_call: TRBV7-2; d_call: TRBD1; j_call: TRBJ2-3; clone_size: once; cdr3_aa: CASSGQGPTDTQYF; cdr3_nt: TGTGCCAGCAGCGGACAGGGCCCCACAGATACGCAGTATTTT
v_call: TRBV6-1; d_call: TRBD1; j_call: TRBJ1-4; clone_size: .; cdr3_aa: CASSETGVNEKLFF; cdr3_nt: TGTGCCAGCAGTGAAACAGGGGTAAATGAAAAACTGTTTTTT
v_call: TRBV30; d_call: .; j_call: TRBJ1-1; clone_size: .; cdr3_aa: CAWSDRLQTGSNTEAFF; cdr3_nt: TGTGCCTGGAGTGACAGACTTCAAACAGGATCGAACACTGAAGCTTTCTTT
v_call: TRBV5-4; d_call: TRBD1; j_call: TRBJ1-3; clone_size: .; cdr3_aa: CASSGTGGGNTIYF; cdr3_nt: TGTGCCAGCAGCGGTACAGGGGGCGGAAACACCATATATTTT
v_call: TRBV5-1; d_call: .; j_call: TRBJ1-3; clone_size: .; cdr3_aa: CASSFLPHDRKESTIYF; cdr3_nt: TGCGCCAGCAGCTTCCTTCCTCACGACAGGAAGGAAAGCACCATATATTTT
v_call: TRBV4-1; d_call: TRBD1; j_call: TRBJ1-1; clone_size: .; cdr3_aa: CASSLGQGRNTEAFF; cdr3_nt: TGCGCCAGCAGCCTCGGACAGGGTAGGAACACTGAAGCTTTCTTT
v_call: TRBV4-2; d_call: TRBD2; j_call: TRBJ2-3; clone_size: .; cdr3_aa: CASSQSWTSVDTQYF; cdr3_nt: TGTGCCAGCAGCCAATCTTGGACTAGCGTGGATACGCAGTATTTT
v_call: TRBV11-2; d_call: .; j_call: TRBJ1-5; clone_size: .; cdr3_aa: CASSLGADQPQHF; cdr3_nt: TGTGCCAGCAGCTTAGGGGCAGATCAGCCCCAGCATTTT
v_call: TRBV6-1; d_call: .; j_call: TRBJ1-6; clone_size: .; cdr3_aa: CASSAEGPAGIEYSPLHF; cdr3_nt: TGTGCCAGCAGTGCCGAGGGGCCCGCGGGGATCGAGTATTCACCCCTCCACTTT
v_call: TRBV6-5; d_call: TRBD1; j_call: TRBJ1-2; clone_size: .; cdr3_aa: CANSQSGTGEGYTF; cdr3_nt: TGTGCCAATTCACAATCAGGGACAGGGGAAGGCTACACCTTC
v_call: TRBV5-5; d_call: TRBD2; j_call: TRBJ2-5; clone_size: .; cdr3_aa: CASSLFSGVQETQYF; cdr3_nt: TGTGCCAGCAGCTTGTTCAGCGGGGTACAAGAGACCCAGTACTTC
v_call: TRBV14; d_call: .; j_call: TRBJ2-1; clone_size: .; cdr3_aa: CASSQWRATKDEQFF; cdr3_nt: TGTGCCAGCAGCCAATGGAGGGCCACGAAGGATGAGCAGTTCTTC
v_call: TRBV3-1/TRBV3-2; d_call: TRBD1; j_call: TRBJ1-3; clone_size: once; cdr3_aa: CASSRGQGDGNTIYF; cdr3_nt: TGTGCCAGCAGCCGCGGACAGGGGGATGGAAACACCATATATTTT
v_call: TRBV6-6; d_call: .; j_call: TRBJ1-1; clone_size: once; cdr3_aa: CASRDRLGGTEAFF; cdr3_nt: TGTGCCAGCCGGGACCGCCTGGGGGGCACTGAAGCTTTCTTT
v_call: TRBV7-9; d_call: .; j_call: TRBJ1-4; clone_size: .; cdr3_aa: CASSLQSTNEKLFF; cdr3_nt: TGTGCCAGCAGCTTACAATCAACTAATGAAAAACTGTTTTTT
v_call: TRBV2; d_call: TRBD1; j_call: TRBJ2-7; clone_size: .; cdr3_aa: CASILGQGYPYEQYF; cdr3_nt: TGTGCCAGCATTCTGGGACAGGGTTATCCCTACGAGCAGTACTTC
v_call: TRBV13; d_call: .; j_call: TRBJ2-3; clone_size: once; cdr3_aa: CASSLRTIKMTDTQYF; cdr3_nt: TGTGCCAGCAGCCTCAGGACTATCAAAATGACAGATACGCAGTATTTT
v_call: TRBV2; d_call: .; j_call: TRBJ1-5; clone_size: .; cdr3_aa: CASSAGEVPQHF; cdr3_nt: TGTGCCAGCAGTGCCGGGGAGGTGCCCCAGCATTTT
v_call: TRBV4-2; d_call: TRBD2; j_call: TRBJ2-3; clone_size: .; cdr3_aa: CASSRGTSVRTDTQYF; cdr3_nt: TGTGCCAGCAGCCGCGGGACTAGCGTTCGCACAGATACGCAGTATTTT
v_call: TRBV20-1; d_call: .; j_call: TRBJ2-7; clone_size: .; cdr3_aa: CSASEAFEEQYF; cdr3_nt: TGCAGTGCTAGTGAGGCTTTCGAAGAGCAGTACTTC
v_call: TRBV10-1; d_call: .; j_call: TRBJ2-7; clone_size: .; cdr3_aa: CASSESRIAPLWYF; cdr3_nt: TGCGCCAGCAGTGAGTCAAGAATTGCCCCCCTATGGTACTTC
v_call: TRBV18; d_call: .; j_call: TRBJ2-5; clone_size: .; cdr3_aa: CASSPNGGVYQETQYF; cdr3_nt: TGTGCCAGCTCACCTAATGGAGGGGTCTACCAAGAGACCCAGTACTTC
v_call: TRBV24-1; d_call: TRBD1; j_call: TRBJ2-3; clone_size: .; cdr3_aa: CATSDPGGASTDTQYF; cdr3_nt: TGTGCCACCAGTGATCCAGGGGGCGCGAGCACAGATACGCAGTATTTT
v_call: TRBV5-1; d_call: .; j_call: TRBJ2-1; clone_size: once; cdr3_aa: CASSRDKGNNEQFF; cdr3_nt: TGCGCCAGCAGCCGGGACAAGGGAAATAATGAGCAGTTCTTC
v_call: TRBV5-4; d_call: TRBD1; j_call: TRBJ1-2; clone_size: .; cdr3_aa: CASSRAGQRYGYTF; cdr3_nt: TGTGCCAGCAGCCGGGCGGGACAGCGCTATGGCTACACCTTC
v_call: TRBV19; d_call: .; j_call: TRBJ1-4; clone_size: .; cdr3_aa: CASSIQNEKLFF; cdr3_nt: TGTGCCAGTAGTATCCAGAATGAAAAACTGTTTTTT
v_call: TRBV12-3/TRBV12-4; d_call: .; j_call: TRBJ1-1; clone_size: .; cdr3_aa: CASSRLLNTEAFF; cdr3_nt: TGTGCCAGCAGCCGACTCTTGAACACTGAAGCTTTCTTT
v_call: TRBV10-3; d_call: TRBD1; j_call: TRBJ1-5; clone_size: .; cdr3_aa: CASTGDSNQPQHF; cdr3_nt: TGTGCCAGTACAGGGGATAGCAATCAGCCCCAGCATTTT
v_call: TRBV5-8; d_call: TRBD1; j_call: TRBJ1-2; clone_size: .; cdr3_aa: CASATGGGYGYTF; cdr3_nt: TGTGCCAGCGCGACAGGGGGGGGCTATGGCTACACCTTC
v_call: TRBV2; d_call: TRBD1; j_call: TRBJ1-5; clone_size: .; cdr3_aa: CASSDGRGENQPQHF; cdr3_nt: TGTGCCAGCAGTGACGGCAGGGGGGAAAATCAGCCCCAGCATTTT
v_call: TRBV19; d_call: .; j_call: TRBJ1-5; clone_size: .; cdr3_aa: CASSVGLYSNQPQHF; cdr3_nt: TGTGCCAGTAGTGTGGGCTTGTATAGCAATCAGCCCCAGCATTTT
v_call: TRBV6-1; d_call: .; j_call: TRBJ1-1; clone_size: .; cdr3_aa: CASSENRGTVITEAFF; cdr3_nt: TGTGCCAGCAGTGAAAATCGGGGAACAGTTATAACTGAAGCTTTCTTT
v_call: TRBV10-3; d_call: .; j_call: TRBJ2-7; clone_size: .; cdr3_aa: CAISLDRFPYEQYF; cdr3_nt: TGTGCCATCAGTCTTGACAGGTTTCCCTACGAGCAGTACTTC
v_call: TRBV2; d_call: .; j_call: TRBJ1-1; clone_size: .; cdr3_aa: CASSEAGRANTEAFF; cdr3_nt: TGTGCCAGCAGTGAAGCGGGCAGGGCGAACACTGAAGCTTTCTTT
v_call: TRBV6-5; d_call: .; j_call: TRBJ1-1; clone_size: .; cdr3_aa: CASRPPVNTEAFF; cdr3_nt: TGTGCCAGCAGACCCCCGGTGAACACTGAAGCTTTCTTT
v_call: TRBV6-5; d_call: .; j_call: TRBJ2-6; clone_size: .; cdr3_aa: CASSLQLSGANVLTF; cdr3_nt: TGTGCCAGCAGTCTACAGCTCTCCGGGGCCAACGTCCTGACTTTC